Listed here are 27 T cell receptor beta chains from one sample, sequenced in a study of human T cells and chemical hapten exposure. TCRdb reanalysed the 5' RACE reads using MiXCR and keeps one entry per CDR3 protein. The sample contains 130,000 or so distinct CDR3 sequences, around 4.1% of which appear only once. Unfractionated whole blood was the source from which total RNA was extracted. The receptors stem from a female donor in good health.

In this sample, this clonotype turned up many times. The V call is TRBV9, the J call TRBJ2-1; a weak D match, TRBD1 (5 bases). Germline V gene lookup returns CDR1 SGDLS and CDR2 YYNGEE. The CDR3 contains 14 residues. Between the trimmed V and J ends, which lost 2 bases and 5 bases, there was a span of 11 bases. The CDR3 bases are TGTGCCAGCAGCGTTGTCCAGGGTAACAATGAGCAGTTCTTC. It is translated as CASSVVQGNNEQFF.

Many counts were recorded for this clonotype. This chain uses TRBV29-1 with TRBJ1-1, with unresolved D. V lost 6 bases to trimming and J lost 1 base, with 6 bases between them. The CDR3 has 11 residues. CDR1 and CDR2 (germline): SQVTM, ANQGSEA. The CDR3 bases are TGCAGCGTAGCTGAGAACACTGAAGCTTTCTTT. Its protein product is CSVAENTEAFF.

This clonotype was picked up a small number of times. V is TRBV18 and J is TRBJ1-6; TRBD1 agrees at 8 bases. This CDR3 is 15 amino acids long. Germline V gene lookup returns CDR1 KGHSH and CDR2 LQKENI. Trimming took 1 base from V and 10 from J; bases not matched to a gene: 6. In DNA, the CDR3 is TGTGCCAGCTCACCACTCGGACAGGGAGGATCACCCCTCCACTTT. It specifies CASSPLGQGGSPLHF.

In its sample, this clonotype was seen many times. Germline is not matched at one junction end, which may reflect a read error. The chain's CDR3 is CASSNSIYNSPLHF. CDR3 coding DNA: TGTGCCAGCAGTAACTCTATATATAATTCACCCCTCCACTTT. The chain links TRBV6-5 to TRBJ1-6; D call uncertain. CDR1 MNHEY and CDR2 SVGAGI come from the germline V gene. This CDR3 spans 14 amino acids.

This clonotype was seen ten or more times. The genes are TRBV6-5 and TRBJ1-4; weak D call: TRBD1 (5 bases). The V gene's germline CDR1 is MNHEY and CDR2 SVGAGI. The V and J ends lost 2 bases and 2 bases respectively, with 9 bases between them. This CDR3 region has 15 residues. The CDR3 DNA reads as TGTGCCAGCAGTTACAGGGGACGTACTAATGAAAAACTGTTTTTT. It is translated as CASSYRGRTNEKLFF.

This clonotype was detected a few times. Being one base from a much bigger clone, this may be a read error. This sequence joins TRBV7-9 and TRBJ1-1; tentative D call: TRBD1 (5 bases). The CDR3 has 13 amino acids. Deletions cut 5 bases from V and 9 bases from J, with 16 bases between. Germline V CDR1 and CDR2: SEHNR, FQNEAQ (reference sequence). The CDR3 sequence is CASSLMRAGQAFF. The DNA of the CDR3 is TGTGCCAGCAGCCTAATGAGAGCAGGGCAAGCTTTCTTT.

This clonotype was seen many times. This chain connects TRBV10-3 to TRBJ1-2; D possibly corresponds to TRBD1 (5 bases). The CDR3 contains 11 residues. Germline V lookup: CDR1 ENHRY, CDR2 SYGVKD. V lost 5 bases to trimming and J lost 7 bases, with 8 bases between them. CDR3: CAISQGGGYTF. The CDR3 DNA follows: TGTGCCATCAGTCAGGGAGGTGGCTACACCTTC.

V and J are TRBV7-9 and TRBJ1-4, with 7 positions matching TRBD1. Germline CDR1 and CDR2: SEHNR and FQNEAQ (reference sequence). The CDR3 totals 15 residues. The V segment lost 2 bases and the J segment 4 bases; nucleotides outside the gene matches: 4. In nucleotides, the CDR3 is TGTGCCAGCAGCTTACAGACAGGGAGTAATGAAAAACTGTTTTTT. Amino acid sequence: CASSLQTGSNEKLFF.

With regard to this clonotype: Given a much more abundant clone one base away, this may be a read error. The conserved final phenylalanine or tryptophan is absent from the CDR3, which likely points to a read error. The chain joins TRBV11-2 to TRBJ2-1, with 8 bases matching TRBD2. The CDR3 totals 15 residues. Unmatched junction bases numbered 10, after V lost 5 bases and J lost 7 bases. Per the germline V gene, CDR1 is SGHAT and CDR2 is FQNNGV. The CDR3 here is CASSAAGGRINEQFL. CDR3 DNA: TGTGCCAGCAGCGCCGCGGGGGGCCGAATTAATGAGCAGTTCCTC.

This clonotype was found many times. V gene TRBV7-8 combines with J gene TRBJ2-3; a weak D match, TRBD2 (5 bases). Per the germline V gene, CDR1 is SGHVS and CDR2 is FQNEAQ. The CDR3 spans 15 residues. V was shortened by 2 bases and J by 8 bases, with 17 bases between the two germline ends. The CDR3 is CASSLIVDTRSTQYF. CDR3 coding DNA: TGTGCCAGCAGCTTAATCGTGGATACTAGAAGTACGCAGTATTTT.

This CDR3 reads CASSLETGGRYEQYF. The CDR3 DNA follows: TGTGCCAGCAGCTTAGAGACAGGGGGTCGCTACGAGCAGTACTTC. V is TRBV7-2 and J is TRBJ2-7; 9 positions agree with TRBD1. V was pared by 1 base and J by 3 bases, with 4 bases of the junction left unmatched. This CDR3 has 15 residues. The germline gives CDR1 SGHTA, CDR2 FQGNSA.

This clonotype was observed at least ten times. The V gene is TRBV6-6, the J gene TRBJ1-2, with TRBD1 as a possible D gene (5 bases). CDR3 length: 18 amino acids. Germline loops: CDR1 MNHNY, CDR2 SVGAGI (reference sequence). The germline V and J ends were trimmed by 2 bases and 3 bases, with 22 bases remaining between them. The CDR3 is CASSYPEDRGGDYYGYTF. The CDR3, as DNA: TGTGCCAGCAGTTACCCCGAGGATCGCGGGGGGGACTACTATGGCTACACCTTC.

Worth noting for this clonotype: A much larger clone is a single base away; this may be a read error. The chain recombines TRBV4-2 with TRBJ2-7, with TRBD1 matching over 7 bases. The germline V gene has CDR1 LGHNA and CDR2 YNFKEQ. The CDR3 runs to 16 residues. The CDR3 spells CASRQDQQGRSYEQYF. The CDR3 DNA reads TGTGCCAGCAGACAAGATCAACAGGGGCGCTCCTACGAGCAGTACTTC.

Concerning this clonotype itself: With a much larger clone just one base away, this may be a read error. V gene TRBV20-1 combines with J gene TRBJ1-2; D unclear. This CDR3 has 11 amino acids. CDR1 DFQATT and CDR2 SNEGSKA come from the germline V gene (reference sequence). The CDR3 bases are TGCAGTGCTACGGCGTCTATAGGGTACAACTTC. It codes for CSATASIGYNF.

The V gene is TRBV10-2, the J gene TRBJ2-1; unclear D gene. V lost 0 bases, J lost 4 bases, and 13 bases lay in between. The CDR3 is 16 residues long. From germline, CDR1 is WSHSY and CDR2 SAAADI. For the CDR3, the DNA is TGCGCCAGCAGTGAGTCGAATGTGCCCCGTTACAATGAGCAGTTCTTC. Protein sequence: CASSESNVPRYNEQFF.

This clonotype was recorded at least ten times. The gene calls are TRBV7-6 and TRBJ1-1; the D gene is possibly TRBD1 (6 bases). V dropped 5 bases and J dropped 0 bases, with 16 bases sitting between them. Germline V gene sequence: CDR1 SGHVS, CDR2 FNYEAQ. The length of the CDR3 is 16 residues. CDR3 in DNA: TGTGCCAGCAGCCCTGGGGCCCGGGGGCTGAACACTGAAGCTTTCTTT. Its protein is CASSPGARGLNTEAFF.

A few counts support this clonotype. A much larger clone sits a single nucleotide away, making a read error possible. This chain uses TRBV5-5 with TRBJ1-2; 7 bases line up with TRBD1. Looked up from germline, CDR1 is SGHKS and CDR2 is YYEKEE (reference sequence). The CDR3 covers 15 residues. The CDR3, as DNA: TGTGCCAGCAGCTTGCGCCCGGGACAGAACTATGGCTACAACTTC. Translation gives CASSLRPGQNYGYNF. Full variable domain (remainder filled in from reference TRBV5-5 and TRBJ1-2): DAGVTQSPTHLIKTRGQQVTLRCSPISGHKSVSWYQQVLGQGPQFIFQYYEKEERGRGNFPDRFSARQFPNYSSELNVNALLLGDSALYLCASSLRPGQNYGYNFGSGTRLTVV.

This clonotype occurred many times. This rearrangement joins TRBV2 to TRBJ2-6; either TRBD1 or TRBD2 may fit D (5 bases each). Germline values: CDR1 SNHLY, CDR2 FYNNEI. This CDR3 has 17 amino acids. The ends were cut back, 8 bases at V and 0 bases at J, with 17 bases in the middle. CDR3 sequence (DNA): TGTGCCAGCCGGGGACGTAGGGCCTCCTCTGGGGCCAACGTCCTGACTTTC. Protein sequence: CASRGRRASSGANVLTF.

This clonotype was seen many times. Here the CDR3 reads CSAPKSGGAYNEQFF. The CDR3 coding sequence is TGCAGTGCTCCCAAAAGCGGGGGGGCCTACAATGAGCAGTTCTTC. V gene TRBV20-1 combines with J gene TRBJ2-1, with 10 positions matching TRBD2. V gave up 5 bases and J gave up 2 bases; unmatched junction bases: 6. The germline gives CDR1 DFQATT, CDR2 SNEGSKA (reference sequence). The CDR3 has 15 residues.

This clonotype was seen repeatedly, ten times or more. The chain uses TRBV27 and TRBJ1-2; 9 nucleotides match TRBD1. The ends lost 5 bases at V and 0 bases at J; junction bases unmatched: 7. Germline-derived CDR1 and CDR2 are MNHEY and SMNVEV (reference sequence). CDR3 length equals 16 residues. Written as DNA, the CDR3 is TGTGCCAGCAGTCCGGGACAGGGATACTCTAACTATGGCTACACCTTC. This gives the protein CASSPGQGYSNYGYTF.

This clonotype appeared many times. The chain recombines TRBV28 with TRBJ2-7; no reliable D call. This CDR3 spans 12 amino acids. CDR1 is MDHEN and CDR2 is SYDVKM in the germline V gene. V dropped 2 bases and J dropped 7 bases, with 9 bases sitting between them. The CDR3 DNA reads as TGTGCCAGCAGTTTAGTGAGTGGTGAGCAGTACTTC. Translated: CASSLVSGEQYF.

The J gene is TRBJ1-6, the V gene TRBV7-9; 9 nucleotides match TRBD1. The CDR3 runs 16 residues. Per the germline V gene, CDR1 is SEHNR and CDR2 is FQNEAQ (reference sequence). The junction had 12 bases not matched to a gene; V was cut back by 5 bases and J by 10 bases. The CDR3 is CASSHLQDRGLSPLHF. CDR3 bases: TGTGCCAGCAGCCATTTACAGGACAGGGGTCTATCACCCCTCCACTTT. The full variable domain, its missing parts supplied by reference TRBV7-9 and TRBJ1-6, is DTGVSQNPRHKITKRGQNVTFRCDPISEHNRLYWYRQTLGQGPEFLTYFQNEAQLEKSRLLSDRFSAERPKGSFSTLEIQRTEQGDSAMYLCASSHLQDRGLSPLHFGNGTRLTVT.

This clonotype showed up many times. This CDR3 reads CASSLNYQNEQFF. CDR3 DNA sequence: TGTGCCAGCAGTTTAAACTACCAGAATGAGCAGTTCTTC. This rearrangement joins TRBV28 to TRBJ2-1, with unresolved D. The V gene lost 2 bases and the J gene lost 7 bases, with 9 bases spanning the gap. This CDR3 is built from 13 residues. The V gene's germline CDR1 is MDHEN and CDR2 SYDVKM.

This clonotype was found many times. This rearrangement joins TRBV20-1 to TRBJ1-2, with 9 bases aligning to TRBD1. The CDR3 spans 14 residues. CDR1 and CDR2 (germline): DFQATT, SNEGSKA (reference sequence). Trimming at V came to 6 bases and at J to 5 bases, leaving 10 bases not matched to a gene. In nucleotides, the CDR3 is TGCAGTGCCAAACAGGGGGCAGGTTCATATGGCTACACCTTC. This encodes CSAKQGAGSYGYTF.

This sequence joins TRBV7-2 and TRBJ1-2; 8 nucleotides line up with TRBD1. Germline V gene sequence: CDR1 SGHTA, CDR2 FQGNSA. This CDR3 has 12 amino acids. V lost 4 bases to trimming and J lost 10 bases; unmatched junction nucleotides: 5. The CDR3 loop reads CASSSQGVDYTF. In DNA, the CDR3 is TGTGCCAGCAGCTCACAGGGGGTGGACTACACCTTC.

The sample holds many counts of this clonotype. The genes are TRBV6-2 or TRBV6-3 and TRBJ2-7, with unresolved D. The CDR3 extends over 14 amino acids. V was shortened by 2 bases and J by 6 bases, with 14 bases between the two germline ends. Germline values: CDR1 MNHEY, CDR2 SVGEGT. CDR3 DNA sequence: TGTGCCAGCAGTTACCGCTCCGGAAAAGCCGAGCAGTACTTC. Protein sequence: CASSYRSGKAEQYF.

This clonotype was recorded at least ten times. In DNA, the CDR3 is TGTGCCACCAGTGACTCATACGGGACCCGCTACAATCAGCCCCAGCATTTT. This sequence encodes CATSDSYGTRYNQPQHF. This chain links TRBV24-1 with TRBJ1-5; a possible D gene is TRBD1 (5 bases). Per the germline V gene, CDR1 is KGHDR and CDR2 is SFDVKD. The CDR3 totals 17 residues. V gave up 4 bases and J gave up 3 bases, with 18 bases separating them.